A selection of T cell receptor beta chains follows, all from one sample in a study of T-cell memory formation after mild COVID-19. TCRdb re-derived calls from the 5' RACE reads in MiXCR, one entry per CDR3 protein. The sample shows more than 450,000 distinct CDR3 sequences, roughly 17% of them seen only once. Source material: PBMCs or a T cell subset sorted from them (not recorded which). The receptors shown here come from an adult woman who had mild COVID-19 (a few samples of this study predate the infection). Cell type and time point are not known. CDR3s include the opening cysteine and the closing phenylalanine or tryptophan. D genes are given only for firm matches. Size is omitted from some rows. Given values are once, few, many or a class for expanded clones.

NA	TRBV18	14	TRBJ2-7	few	CASSPPPGRSEQYF	TGTGCCAGCTCACCACCCCCGGGGAGGAGCGAGCAGTACTTC
NA	TRBV14	15	TRBJ2-7	NA	CASSPRDTGSYEQYF	TGTGCCAGCAGCCCCCGGGACACGGGCTCCTACGAGCAGTACTTC
TRBD1	TRBV6-2/TRBV6-3	20	TRBJ1-2	NA	CASSFPRQGAVLLKFSGYTF	TGTGCCAGCAGTTTTCCTCGACAGGGGGCCGTCCTATTGAAGTTCTCTGGCTACACCTTC
NA	TRBV5-1	13	TRBJ2-3	many	CASSPSGTDTQYF	TGTGCCAGCAGCCCCTCGGGCACAGATACGCAGTATTTT
NA	TRBV14	16	TRBJ2-5	few	CASSPLRGEDRETQYF	TGTGCCAGCAGCCCTTTGAGGGGTGAAGACCGGGAGACCCAGTACTTC
NA	TRBV9	13	TRBJ2-3	NA	CASSVGDSDTQYF	TGTGCCAGCAGCGTAGGGGACTCAGATACGCAGTATTTT
NA	TRBV5-8	16	TRBJ2-7	NA	CASSHSPGHLSYEQYF	TGTGCCAGCAGCCACAGCCCGGGACACCTCTCCTACGAGCAGTACTTC
TRBD1	TRBV11-2	15	TRBJ2-1	NA	CASSPGQGTWNEQFF	TGTGCCAGCAGCCCGGGACAGGGAACTTGGAATGAGCAGTTCTTC
NA	TRBV28	14	TRBJ2-7	NA	CASRDGTRTYEQYF	TGTGCCAGCAGAGACGGGACCAGGACCTACGAGCAGTACTTC
TRBD1	TRBV7-3	15	TRBJ1-1	few	CASSPGDRLYTEAFF	TGTGCCAGCAGCCCCGGGGACAGGCTGTACACTGAAGCTTTCTTT
TRBD2	TRBV7-9	16	TRBJ2-1	NA	CASSPASGREYNEQFF	TGTGCCAGCAGCCCGGCTAGCGGGAGGGAATACAATGAGCAGTTCTTC
TRBD2	TRBV7-2	16	TRBJ2-7	NA	CASSSGTSGSRNEQYF	TGTGCCAGCAGCTCCGGGACTAGCGGGAGTAGGAACGAGCAGTACTTC
NA	TRBV4-3	13	TRBJ2-7	NA	CASSLDTAHEQYF	TGCGCCAGCAGCCTCGACACGGCCCACGAGCAGTACTTC
NA	TRBV9	14	TRBJ2-5	NA	CASSDPAQQETQYF	TGTGCCAGCAGCGACCCAGCGCAACAAGAGACCCAGTACTTC
TRBD2	TRBV7-3	16	TRBJ2-3	NA	CASSSGGTSGPNTQYF	TGTGCCAGCAGCTCCGGTGGGACTAGCGGTCCAAATACGCAGTATTTT
NA	TRBV12-3/TRBV12-4	13	TRBJ1-1	NA	CASSLLTADEAFF	TGTGCCAGCAGTTTATTAACCGCAGATGAAGCTTTCTTT
TRBD2	TRBV11-2	18	TRBJ2-2	NA	CASSLAVAGGPNDGELFF	TGTGCCAGCAGCTTAGCAGTCGCGGGAGGGCCCAATGACGGGGAGCTGTTTTTT
TRBD1	TRBV18	15	TRBJ1-5	NA	CASSTGGYSNQPQHF	TGTGCCAGCTCCACAGGGGGGTATAGCAATCAGCCCCAGCATTTT